The present entry profiles one T cell receptor beta chain with its context. RNA, at roughly 0.5 to 1 ug, was reverse transcribed with random hexamers. TCRdb processed the immunoSEQ multiplex PCR reads anew with MiXCR; each CDR3 protein has one entry. The sample carries about 250,000 distinct CDR3 sequences, just under 95% recorded once. The data stem from a study of CD8 T cells in Susac syndrome. Treatment-naive patients with stable or active relapsing-remitting disease served as multiple sclerosis controls. V lost 1 base to trimming and J lost 0 bases, with 3 bases between them. The length of the CDR3 is 14 residues. Germline V gene data show CDR1 as LNHNV and CDR2 as YYDKDF (reference sequence).

The clonotype comes from a human donor with multiple sclerosis. The genes are TRBV15 and TRBJ1-4; unclear D gene. The sequenced sample was CD4+ T cells from PBMCs. CDR3 sequence (DNA): TGTGCCACCAGCAGAGCTGCAACTAATGAAAAACTGTTTTTT. It codes for CATSRAATNEKLFF.